This T cell receptor (beta chain) was obtained from a study of blood T cell repertoires in COVID-19. Whole-study context: T cells, B-cell-depleted T cells, or PBMCs supplied cDNA or gDNA.

Germline-derived CDR1 and CDR2 are SNHLY and FYNNEI. V lost 6 bases, J lost 5 bases, and 10 bases stayed unmatched. There are 16 residues in the CDR3. Those enrolled, adults aged 18 to 89 years, came from 24 US areas. No more than 2 weeks before study entry, exposed participants had met a case of COVID-19. In the original workflow: For nucleated cells, counts were estimated from reference gene primer amplification. The data were produced by immunoSEQ multiplex PCR, yet TCRdb's version contains in-frame clones alone and is incomplete. The D gene and trimming were derived from the DNA, and the V and J assignments and clone size from that table. The data contain 130,000 to 150,000 clones, 84% of them singletons.

The chain links TRBV2 to TRBJ2-5; 12 bases match TRBD2. The TCR sequence derives from a woman between 50 and 59 years old who had been exposed to COVID-19. The material sequenced was PBMCs or T cells enriched from blood (not recorded which). The CDR3 DNA follows: TGTGCCAGCAGCGGCCTAGCGGGAGGGCCTTGGGAGACCCAGTACTTC. Its translation is CASSGLAGGPWETQYF. Combining the CDR3 with reference TRBV2 and TRBJ2-5 gives the whole variable domain EPEVTQTPSHQVTQMGQEVILRCVPISNHLYFYWYRQILGQKVEFLVSFYNNEISEKSEIFDDQFSVERPDGSNFTLKIRSTKLEDSAMYFCASSGLAGGPWETQYFGPGTRLLVL.